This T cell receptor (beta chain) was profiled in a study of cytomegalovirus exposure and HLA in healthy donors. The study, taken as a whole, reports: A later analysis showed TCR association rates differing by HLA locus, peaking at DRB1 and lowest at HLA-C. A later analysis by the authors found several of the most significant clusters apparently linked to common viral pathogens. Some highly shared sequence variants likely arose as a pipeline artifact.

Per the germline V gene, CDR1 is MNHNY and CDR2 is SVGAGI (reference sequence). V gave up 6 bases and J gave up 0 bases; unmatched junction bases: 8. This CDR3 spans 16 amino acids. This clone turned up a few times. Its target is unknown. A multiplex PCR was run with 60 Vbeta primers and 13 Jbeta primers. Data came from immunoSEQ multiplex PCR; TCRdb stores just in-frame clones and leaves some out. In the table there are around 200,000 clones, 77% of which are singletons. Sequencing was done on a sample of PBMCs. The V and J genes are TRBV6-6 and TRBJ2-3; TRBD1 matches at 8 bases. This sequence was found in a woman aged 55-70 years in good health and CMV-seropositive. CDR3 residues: CASRGTGGTSTDTQYF. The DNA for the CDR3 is TGTGCCAGCAGAGGGACAGGCGGGACTAGCACAGATACGCAGTATTTT.